This TCR beta chain was identified during a study of CD8 T cells in ankylosing spondylitis. TCRdb re-analysed the 5' RACE reads in MiXCR, keeping a single row per CDR3 protein. The table lists some 450,000 distinct CDR3 sequences, roughly a sixth of them singletons. Study-wide results and limits: Ankylosing spondylitis blood seemed to carry a telltale TCR beta motif made of several highly homologous variants.

The V and J ends lost 2 bases and 6 bases, in that order; junction bases with no gene match: 5. Germline loops: CDR1 SGHNT, CDR2 YENEEA. The length of the CDR3 is 14 residues. Comment on this clonotype: What it binds is unknown.

The sequence was collected from a male donor with ankylosing spondylitis. The sequenced sample was blood, either unsorted or a sorted T cell fraction (not recorded which). This chain links TRBV11-3 with TRBJ1-2; 8 nucleotides line up with TRBD1. The CDR3 bases are TGTGCCAGCAGCTTAAAGCAGGGGGCTGATGGCTACACCTTC. Its protein is CASSLKQGADGYTF.